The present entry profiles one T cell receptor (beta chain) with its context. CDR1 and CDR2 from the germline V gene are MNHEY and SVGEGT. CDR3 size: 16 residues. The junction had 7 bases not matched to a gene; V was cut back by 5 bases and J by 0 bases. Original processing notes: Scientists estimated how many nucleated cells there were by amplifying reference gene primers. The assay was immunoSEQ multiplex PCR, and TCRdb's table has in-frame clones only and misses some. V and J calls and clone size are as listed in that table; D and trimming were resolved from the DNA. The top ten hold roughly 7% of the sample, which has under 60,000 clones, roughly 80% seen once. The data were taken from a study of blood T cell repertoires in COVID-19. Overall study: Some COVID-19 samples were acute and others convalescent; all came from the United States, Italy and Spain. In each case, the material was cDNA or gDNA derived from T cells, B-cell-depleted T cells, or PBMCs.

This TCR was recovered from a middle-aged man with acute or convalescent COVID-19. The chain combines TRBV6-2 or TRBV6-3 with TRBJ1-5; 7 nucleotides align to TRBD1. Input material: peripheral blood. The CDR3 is CASSHLRGLSNQPQHF. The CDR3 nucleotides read TGTGCCAGCAGTCACCTAAGGGGGCTTAGCAATCAGCCCCAGCATTTT.